This T cell receptor beta chain was documented in a study of shared clonotypes between healthy human individuals. Every contributor of samples was a Caucasian grown-up residing in Nashville, Tennessee. The study's findings and limits: Shared across a few donors were 4% to 5% of the naive CD4 clonotypes. Sequencing depth was predicted to influence how clonotypes are shared among donors.

Repertoires were generated with immunoSEQ multiplex PCR, while TCRdb's copy carries only in-frame clones and drops some. The sample carries about a million clones, about 80% recorded once. The germline V gene has CDR1 WSHSY and CDR2 SAAADI. This CDR3 comprises 14 residues. Trimming took off 7 bases at V and 0 bases at J, with 10 bases between the two ends. With respect to this clone: Its antigen is undetermined.

The chain combines TRBV10-2 with TRBJ2-1; D is possibly TRBD1 or TRBD2 (5 bases each). The receptor was isolated from a man between 18 and 35 years old in good health. Specimen: memory CD4+ T cells sorted from blood. The subset was: CD45RA-negative fraction. The CDR3 loop reads CASIEGSSYNEQFF. Written as DNA, the CDR3 is TGCGCCAGCATCGAGGGGAGCTCCTACAATGAGCAGTTCTTC.